This paragraph covers one TCR beta chain sequence. These data are taken from a study of blood T cells in healthy people across ages. Germline lookup yields CDR1 SGHTA and CDR2 FQGNSA. Trimming shortened V by 7 bases and J by 4 bases, and 10 bases separated the two germline ends. The CDR3 has 13 residues. The authors ran a second PCR of 7 to 11 cycles using a sample-barcoded 5' primer and a J-beta primer mix. TCRdb processed the 5' RACE reads anew with MiXCR; each CDR3 protein has one entry. The data show around 940,000 distinct CDR3 sequences, with about 53% seen just once and around 21% held by the top ten.

This TCR derives from a woman aged 60-75 years in good health. Sequences were obtained from blood. The rearrangement links TRBV7-2 to TRBJ2-2; D is undetermined. CDR3 in DNA: TGTGCCAGCATCCCAACGTCCACCGGGGAGCTGTTTTTT. As protein: CASIPTSTGELFF.